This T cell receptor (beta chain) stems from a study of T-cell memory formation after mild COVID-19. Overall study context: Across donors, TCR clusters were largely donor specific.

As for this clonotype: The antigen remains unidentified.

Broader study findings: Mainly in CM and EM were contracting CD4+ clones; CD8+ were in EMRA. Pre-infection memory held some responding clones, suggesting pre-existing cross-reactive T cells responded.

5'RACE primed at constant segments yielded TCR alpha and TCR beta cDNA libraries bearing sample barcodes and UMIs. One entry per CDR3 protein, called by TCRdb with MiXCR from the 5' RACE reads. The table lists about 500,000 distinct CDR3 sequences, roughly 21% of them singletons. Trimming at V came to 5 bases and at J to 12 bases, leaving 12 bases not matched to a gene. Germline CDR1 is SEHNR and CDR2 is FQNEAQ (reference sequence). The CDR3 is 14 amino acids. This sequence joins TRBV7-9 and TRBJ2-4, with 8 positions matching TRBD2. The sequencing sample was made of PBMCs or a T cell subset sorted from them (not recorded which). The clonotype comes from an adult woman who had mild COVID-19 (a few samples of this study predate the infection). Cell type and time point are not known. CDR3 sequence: CASSLSGGVRGQYF. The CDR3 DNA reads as TGTGCCAGCAGCCTCTCCGGGGGGGTTCGCGGTCAGTACTTC.